The 15 T cell receptor beta chains below were found in one sample sequenced in a study of blood T cell repertoires in COVID-19. Sequencing was performed with immunoSEQ multiplex PCR; in TCRdb, only in-frame clones are kept and a portion is missing. The table has fewer than 700,000 clones, approximately 88% seen once; the top ten hold under 8.5%. The sequenced material came from peripheral blood. These receptors were taken from a woman aged 50 to 60 with COVID-19, enrolled during active disease.

This chain links TRBV2 with TRBJ1-1; 7 bases map to TRBD1. After removal of 8 bases from V and 0 bases from J, the junction contained 3 bases not matched to a gene. The V gene's germline CDR1 is SNHLY and CDR2 FYNNEI. This CDR3 region has 13 residues. The chain's CDR3 is CASGDRVNTEAFF. The CDR3 DNA reads TGTGCCAGCGGAGACAGGGTGAACACTGAAGCTTTCTTT. Looking up the rest from reference TRBV2 and TRBJ1-1 gives the full variable domain: EPEVTQTPSHQVTQMGQEVILRCVPISNHLYFYWYRQILGQKVEFLVSFYNNEISEKSEIFDDQFSVERPDGSNFTLKIRSTKLEDSAMYFCASGDRVNTEAFFGQGTRLTVV.

The CDR3 bases are TGTGCCAGTAGAACCGGGACAGGGAACACCGGGGAGCTGTTTTTT. Protein product: CASRTGTGNTGELFF. The chain carries TRBV19 and TRBJ2-2; 8 nucleotides align to TRBD1. The germline gives CDR1 LNHDA, CDR2 SQIVND (reference sequence). The CDR3 has 15 residues. The V segment lost 6 bases and the J segment 1 base; nucleotides outside the gene matches: 4.

This chain uses TRBV7-9 with TRBJ1-1; TRBD1 might be the D (6 bases). The CDR3 spans 12 residues. V gave up 5 bases and J gave up 7 bases, with 11 bases separating them. The germline CDR1 and CDR2 sequences are SEHNR and FQNEAQ (reference sequence). CDR3 in DNA: TGTGCCAGCAGCCCGACAGGTTTTGAAGCTTTCTTT. It yields the protein CASSPTGFEAFF.

The chain carries TRBV5-4 and TRBJ2-5; TRBD1 matches 10 bases. CDR1 is SGHNT and CDR2 is YYREEE in the germline V gene (reference sequence). The V segment lost 4 bases and the J segment 5 bases; nucleotides outside the gene matches: 11. The CDR3 sequence is 16 residues long. The CDR3 region is CASSRPGQGRGETQYF. The CDR3 nucleotides read TGTGCCAGCAGCCGACCGGGACAGGGGCGTGGGGAGACCCAGTACTTC.

J is TRBJ2-1 and V is TRBV11-1; D unresolved. This CDR3 is 15 amino acids long. With 5 bases removed from V and 1 base from J, the gap between germline ends came to 12 bases. Germline CDR1 reads SGHAT; CDR2 reads FQDESV (reference sequence). The CDR3 nucleotides read TGTGCCAGCAGCCAACCCGTTCTATCCTACAATGAGCAGTTCTTC. Its protein is CASSQPVLSYNEQFF.

The rearrangement links TRBV12-3 or TRBV12-4 to TRBJ1-1; 7 bases line up with TRBD1. This CDR3 has 11 residues. Germline trimming cut 9 bases from V and 7 bases from J; bases unmatched to any gene: 5. CDR3 nucleotide sequence: TGTGCCAGTACTTACAGGGGTGAAGCTTTCTTT. This gives the protein CASTYRGEAFF.

The V call is TRBV28, the J call TRBJ1-2; tentatively, D is TRBD1 (6 bases). V gave up 8 bases and J gave up 10 bases, with 17 bases separating them. Germline loops: CDR1 MDHEN, CDR2 SYDVKM. The length of the CDR3 is 12 residues. For the CDR3, the DNA is TGTGCCAGCTGGGGGGGCAGGGTCTACTACACCTTC. Its translation: CASWGGRVYYTF.

V and J are TRBV3-1 (or the pseudogene TRBV3-2) and TRBJ1-6; D is perhaps TRBD1 (5 bases). V lost 0 bases and J lost 7, with 10 bases in between. CDR1 and CDR2 (germline): LGHDT, YNNKEL (reference sequence). This CDR3 region has 15 residues. This chain's CDR3 is CASSQDRQGNSPLHF. CDR3 coding DNA: TGTGCCAGCAGCCAAGATCGCCAGGGCAATTCACCCCTCCACTTT.

This clone occurred a few times. The chain carries TRBV19 and TRBJ1-1, with 7 bases identical to TRBD1. J gave up 4 bases and V 7 bases, and 3 bases lay outside the gene matches. CDR3 length: 12 residues. Germline values: CDR1 LNHDA, CDR2 SQIVND (reference sequence). The chain's CDR3 is CASMGQTTEAFF. In DNA, the CDR3 is TGTGCCAGTATGGGACAGACCACTGAAGCTTTCTTT.

This clone was seen only once. The rearrangement joins TRBV2 to TRBJ2-5; 12 bases are shared with TRBD2. The CDR3 has 20 amino acids. The germline gives CDR1 SNHLY, CDR2 FYNNEI. Unmatched junction bases numbered 20, after V lost 8 bases and J lost 1 base. CDR3 region: CASAGDRGAGLAGPQETQYF. In nucleotides, the CDR3 is TGTGCCAGCGCTGGGGATCGAGGGGCCGGACTAGCGGGGCCCCAAGAGACCCAGTACTTC.

The chain is built from TRBV5-4 and TRBJ1-2, with D tentatively TRBD1 (5 bases). This CDR3 has 18 residues. Germline V gene data show CDR1 as SGHNT and CDR2 as YYREEE (reference sequence). Trimming pared 0 bases from V and 0 bases from J, leaving 18 bases between. The DNA of the CDR3 is TGTGCCAGCAGCTTGGTAGGGCATGTAGGGGCAGCTAACTATGGCTACACCTTC. Its protein product is CASSLVGHVGAANYGYTF.

This chain uses TRBV6-6 with TRBJ2-7; TRBD2 might be the D (7 bases). This CDR3 spans 12 amino acids. CDR1 and CDR2 from the germline V gene are MNHNY and SVGAGI (reference sequence). V lost 4 bases, J lost 6 bases, and 10 bases lay in between. CDR3: CASSSGGREQYF. CDR3 coding DNA: TGTGCCAGCAGTTCGGGGGGCCGCGAGCAGTACTTC.

The chain couples TRBV6-1 to TRBJ1-3, with 10 bases matching TRBD1. V lost 4 bases to trimming and J lost 5 bases; unmatched junction nucleotides: 14. This CDR3 spans 18 amino acids. Per germline, CDR1 MNHNS and CDR2 SASEGT. CDR3 DNA: TGTGCCAGCAGTGCCCTAATGGGACAGGGGACTATCAGAAACACCATATATTTT. Its translation: CASSALMGQGTIRNTIYF.

The chain employs TRBV4-2 and TRBJ2-2, with TRBD2 matching 8 bases. CDR1 is LGHNA, CDR2 YNFKEQ, per germline. Trimming removed 4 bases from V and 1 base from J; junction bases left unmatched: 2. The length of the CDR3 is 15 residues. In DNA, the CDR3 is TGTGCCAGCAGCCGTCTAGCGGGGAACACCGGGGAGCTGTTTTTT. Translation: CASSRLAGNTGELFF.

This chain connects TRBV2 to TRBJ1-5; D is unresolved. V was shortened by 8 bases and J by 4 bases, with 9 bases between the two germline ends. CDR3 length: 12 residues. Germline loops: CDR1 SNHLY, CDR2 FYNNEI. In nucleotides, the CDR3 is TGTGCCAGCTCCCGGAGGAATCAGCCCCAGCATTTT. Translating it yields CASSRRNQPQHF.